These 8 T cell receptor beta chains share one sample of origin, sequenced in a study of T cell responses to AZD1222 COVID-19 vaccine. Profiling relied on immunoSEQ multiplex PCR, and the TCRdb table lists in-frame clones only, not all of them. The data hold about 130,000 clones, with 80% to 90% observed a single time. This sample comprised peripheral blood, obtained on day 0 of AZD1222 vaccination. The receptors were sampled from an adult in good health.

The chain uses TRBV7-2 and TRBJ2-3; a possible D gene is TRBD1 (6 bases). V lost 7 bases to trimming and J lost 5 bases, with 19 bases between them. Germline V gives CDR1 SGHTA, CDR2 FQGNSA. This CDR3 has 15 amino acids. The CDR3 nucleotides are TGTGCCAGCACCGCAGGAACAGGGCGAGGAGATACGCAGTATTTT. Amino acid sequence: CASTAGTGRGDTQYF.

There are a few counts of this clone. This chain joins TRBV2 and TRBJ2-5; D remains ambiguous. Per the germline V gene, CDR1 is SNHLY and CDR2 is FYNNEI. Trimming took off 6 bases at V and 4 bases at J, with 15 bases between the two ends. The CDR3 loop spans 14 amino acids. In nucleotides, the CDR3 is TGTGCCAGCAGGAAGGTTGTGGAAGGAGAGACCCAGTACTTC. Its protein product is CASRKVVEGETQYF.

The CDR3 region has the DNA TGTGCCAGCAGTTGGACTAGCGGAACCTACAATGAGCAGTTCTTC. Translated: CASSWTSGTYNEQFF. V usage is TRBV6-5 and J usage is TRBJ2-1; 10 positions match TRBD2. Unmatched junction bases numbered 2, after V lost 4 bases and J lost 2 bases. Germline values: CDR1 MNHEY, CDR2 SVGAGI. The CDR3 is 15 amino acids.

The chain couples TRBV27 to TRBJ2-1; the match to TRBD2 covers 7 bases. CDR3 length: 15 residues. Germline-derived CDR1 and CDR2 are MNHEY and SMNVEV (reference sequence). Trimming took 6 bases from V and 3 from J; bases not matched to a gene: 8. The CDR3 nucleotides are TGTGCCAGCAGACCCGGGACTACCAACTACAATGAGCAGTTCTTC. Translated, it gives CASRPGTTNYNEQFF.

The V and J genes are TRBV23-1 and TRBJ1-5; tentatively, D is TRBD1 (6 bases). TRBV23-1 counts as an open reading frame of uncertain function. Trimming took off 8 bases at V and 0 bases at J, with 20 bases between the two ends. CDR3 size: 17 residues. CDR3 residues: CASPRGGEMLSNQPQHF. The CDR3 DNA reads as TGCGCCAGCCCAAGGGGGGGGGAGATGCTTAGCAATCAGCCCCAGCATTTT.

J is TRBJ1-1 and V is TRBV24-1, with unresolved D. CDR3 length: 10 residues. Per the germline V gene, CDR1 is KGHDR and CDR2 is SFDVKD. V was clipped by 9 bases and J by 7 bases, with 8 bases between them. CDR3 in DNA: TGTGCCACCGGCGGGGATGAAGCTTTCTTT. This translates into CATGGDEAFF.

The V gene is TRBV29-1, the J gene TRBJ2-6, with D possibly being TRBD1 or TRBD2 (6 bases each). The CDR3 length is 14 residues. Per the germline V gene, CDR1 is SQVTM and CDR2 is ANQGSEA. V was pared by 4 bases and J by 1 base, with 8 bases between. CDR3 amino acids: CSVGGGSGANVLTF. The CDR3 region has the DNA TGCAGCGTTGGAGGGGGGTCTGGGGCCAACGTCCTGACTTTC.

CDR3 loop: CASSQRADLDYEQYF. Here the CDR3 DNA reads TGTGCCAGCAGCCAAAGAGCTGACCTGGACTACGAGCAGTACTTC. The V and J genes are TRBV4-2 and TRBJ2-7; D ambiguous. The CDR3 is made up of 15 amino acids. The germline V and J ends were trimmed by 2 bases and 3 bases, with 14 bases remaining between them. Germline V lookup: CDR1 LGHNA, CDR2 YNFKEQ.